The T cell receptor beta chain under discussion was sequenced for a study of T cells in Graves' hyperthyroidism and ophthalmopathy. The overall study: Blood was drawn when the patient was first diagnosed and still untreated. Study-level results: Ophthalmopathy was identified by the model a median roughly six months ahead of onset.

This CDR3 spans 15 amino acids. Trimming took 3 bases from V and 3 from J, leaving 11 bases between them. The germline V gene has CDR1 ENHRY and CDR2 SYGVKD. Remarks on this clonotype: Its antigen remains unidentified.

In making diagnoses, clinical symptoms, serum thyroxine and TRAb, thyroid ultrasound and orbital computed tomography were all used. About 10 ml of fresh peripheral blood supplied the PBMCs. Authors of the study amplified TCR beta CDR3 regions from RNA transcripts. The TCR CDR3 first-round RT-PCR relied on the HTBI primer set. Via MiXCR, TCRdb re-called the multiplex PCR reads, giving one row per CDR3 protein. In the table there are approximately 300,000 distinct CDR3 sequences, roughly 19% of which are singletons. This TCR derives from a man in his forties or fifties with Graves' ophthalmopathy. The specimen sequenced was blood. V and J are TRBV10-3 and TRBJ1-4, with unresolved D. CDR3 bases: TGTGCCATCAGTGATGGAGGGAGAGCTAATGAAAAACTGTTTTTT. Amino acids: CAISDGGRANEKLFF.